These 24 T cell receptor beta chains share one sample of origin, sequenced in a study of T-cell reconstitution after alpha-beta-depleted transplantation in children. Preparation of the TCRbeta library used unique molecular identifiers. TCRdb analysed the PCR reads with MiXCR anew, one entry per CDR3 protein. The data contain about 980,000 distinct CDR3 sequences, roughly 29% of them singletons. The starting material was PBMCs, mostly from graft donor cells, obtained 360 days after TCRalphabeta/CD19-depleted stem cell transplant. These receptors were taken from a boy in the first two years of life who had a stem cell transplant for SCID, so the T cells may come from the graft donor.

In nucleotides, the CDR3 is TGCGCCAGCAGCCCTGAGCGCATGTACAATGAGCAGTTCTTC. Protein: CASSPERMYNEQFF. The chain uses TRBV5-1 and TRBJ2-1; D is uncertain. The CDR3 runs 14 residues. Trimming removed 4 bases from V and 4 bases from J, with 12 bases in between. Germline values: CDR1 SGHRS, CDR2 YFSETQ.

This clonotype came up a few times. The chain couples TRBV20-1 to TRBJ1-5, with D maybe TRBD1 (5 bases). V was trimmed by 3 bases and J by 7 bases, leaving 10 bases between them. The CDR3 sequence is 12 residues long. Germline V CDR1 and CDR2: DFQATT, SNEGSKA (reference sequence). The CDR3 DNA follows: TGCAGTGCTAGCCAGGGAGTACAGCCCCAGCATTTT. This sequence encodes CSASQGVQPQHF.

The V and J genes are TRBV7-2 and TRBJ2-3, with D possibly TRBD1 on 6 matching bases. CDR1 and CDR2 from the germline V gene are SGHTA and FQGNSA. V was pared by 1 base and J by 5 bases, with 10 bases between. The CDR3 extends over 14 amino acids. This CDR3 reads CASSLGHREDTQYF. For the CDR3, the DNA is TGTGCCAGCAGCTTAGGGCACAGGGAAGATACGCAGTATTTT.

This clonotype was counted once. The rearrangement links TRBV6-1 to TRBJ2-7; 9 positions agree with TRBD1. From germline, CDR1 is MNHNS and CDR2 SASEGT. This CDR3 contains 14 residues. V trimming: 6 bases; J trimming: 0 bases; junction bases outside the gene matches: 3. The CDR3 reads CASSGTGISYEQYF. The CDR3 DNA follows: TGTGCCAGCAGCGGGACAGGGATCTCCTACGAGCAGTACTTC.

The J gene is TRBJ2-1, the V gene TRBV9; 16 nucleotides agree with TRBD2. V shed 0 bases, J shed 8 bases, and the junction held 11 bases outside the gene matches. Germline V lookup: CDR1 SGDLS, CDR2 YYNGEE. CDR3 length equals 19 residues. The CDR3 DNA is TGTGCCAGCAGCGTAGGGCAACCGGGACTAGCGGGGGGGCGGGATGAGCAGTTCTTC. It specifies CASSVGQPGLAGGRDEQFF.

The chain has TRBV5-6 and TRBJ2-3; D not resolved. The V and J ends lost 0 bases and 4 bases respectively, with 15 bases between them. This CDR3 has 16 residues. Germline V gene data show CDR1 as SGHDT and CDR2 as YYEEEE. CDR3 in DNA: TGTGCCAGCAGCTTGGGAGCGCACCCCCGCCCAGATACGCAGTATTTT. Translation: CASSLGAHPRPDTQYF. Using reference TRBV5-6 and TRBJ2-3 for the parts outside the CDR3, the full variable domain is DAGVTQSPTHLIKTRGQQVTLRCSPKSGHDTVSWYQQALGQGPQFIFQYYEEEERQRGNFPDRFSGHQFPNYSSELNVNALLLGDSALYLCASSLGAHPRPDTQYFGPGTRLTVL.

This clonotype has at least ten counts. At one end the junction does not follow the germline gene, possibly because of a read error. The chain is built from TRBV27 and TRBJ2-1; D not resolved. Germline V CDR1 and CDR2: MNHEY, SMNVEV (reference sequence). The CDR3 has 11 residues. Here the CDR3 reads CASSSSNEQFF. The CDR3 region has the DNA TGCGCCAGCAGTAGTAGCAATGAGCAGTTCTTC.

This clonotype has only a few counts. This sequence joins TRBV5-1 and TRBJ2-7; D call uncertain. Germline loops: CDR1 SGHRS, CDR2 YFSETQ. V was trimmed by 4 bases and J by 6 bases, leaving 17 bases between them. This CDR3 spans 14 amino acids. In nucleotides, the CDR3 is TGCGCCAGCAGCCTCGGTTGGCTCCGGTTCGAGCAGTACTTC. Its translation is CASSLGWLRFEQYF.

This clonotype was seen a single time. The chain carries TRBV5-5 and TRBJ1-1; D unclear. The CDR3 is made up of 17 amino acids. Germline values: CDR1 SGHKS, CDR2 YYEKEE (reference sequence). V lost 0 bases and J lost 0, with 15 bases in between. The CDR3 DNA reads TGTGCCAGCAGCTTGGCAAACAGAGCCAACCTGAACACTGAAGCTTTCTTT. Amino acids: CASSLANRANLNTEAFF.

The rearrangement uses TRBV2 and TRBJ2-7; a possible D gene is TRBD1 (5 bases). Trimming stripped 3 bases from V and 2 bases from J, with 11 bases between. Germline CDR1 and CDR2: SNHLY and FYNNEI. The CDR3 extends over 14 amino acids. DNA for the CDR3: TGTGCCAGCAGTGATCCCAGGGAAGCCTACGAGCAGTACTTC. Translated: CASSDPREAYEQYF.

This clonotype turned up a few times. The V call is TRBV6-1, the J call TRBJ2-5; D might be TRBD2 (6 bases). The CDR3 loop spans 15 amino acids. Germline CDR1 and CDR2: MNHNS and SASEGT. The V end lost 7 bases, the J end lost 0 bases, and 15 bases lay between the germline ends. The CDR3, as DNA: TGTGCCAGCAACGCGGCTAGCGAATACCAAGAGACCCAGTACTTC. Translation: CASNAASEYQETQYF.

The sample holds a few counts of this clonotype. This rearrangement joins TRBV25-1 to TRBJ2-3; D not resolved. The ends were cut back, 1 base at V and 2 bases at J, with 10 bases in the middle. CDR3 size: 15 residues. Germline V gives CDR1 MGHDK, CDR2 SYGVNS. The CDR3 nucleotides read TGTGCCAGCAGTGAATTGGGGAAGACCACAGATACGCAGTATTTT. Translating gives CASSELGKTTDTQYF.

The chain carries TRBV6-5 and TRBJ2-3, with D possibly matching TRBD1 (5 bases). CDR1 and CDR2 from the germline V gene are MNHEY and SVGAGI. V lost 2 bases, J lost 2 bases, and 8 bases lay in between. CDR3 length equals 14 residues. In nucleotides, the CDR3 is TGTGCCAGCAGTTACGAAGGGGCCACAGATACGCAGTATTTT. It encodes CASSYEGATDTQYF.

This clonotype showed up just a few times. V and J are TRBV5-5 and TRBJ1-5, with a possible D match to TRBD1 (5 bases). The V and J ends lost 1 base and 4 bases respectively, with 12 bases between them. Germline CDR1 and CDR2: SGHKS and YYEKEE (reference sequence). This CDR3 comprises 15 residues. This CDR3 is CASSLFQGGNQPQHF. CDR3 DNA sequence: TGTGCCAGCAGCTTGTTTCAGGGAGGGAATCAGCCCCAGCATTTT.

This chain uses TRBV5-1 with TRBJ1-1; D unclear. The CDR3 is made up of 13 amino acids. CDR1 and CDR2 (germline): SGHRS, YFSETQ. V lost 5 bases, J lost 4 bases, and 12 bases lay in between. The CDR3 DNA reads TGCGCCAGCAGTTCCGACCGCCCCACTGAAGCTTTCTTT. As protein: CASSSDRPTEAFF.

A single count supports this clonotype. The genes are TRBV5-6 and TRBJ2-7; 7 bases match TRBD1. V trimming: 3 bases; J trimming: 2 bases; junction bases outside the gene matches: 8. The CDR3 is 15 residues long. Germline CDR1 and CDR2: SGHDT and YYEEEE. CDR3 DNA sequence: TGTGCCAGCAGCTCCGACAGGGTCCCCGCCTACGAGCAGTACTTC. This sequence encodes CASSSDRVPAYEQYF.

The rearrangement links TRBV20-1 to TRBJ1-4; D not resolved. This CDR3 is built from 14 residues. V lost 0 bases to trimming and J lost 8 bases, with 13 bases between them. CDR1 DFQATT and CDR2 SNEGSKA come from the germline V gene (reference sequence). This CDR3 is CSARDRPRREKLFF. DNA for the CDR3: TGCAGTGCTAGAGATCGGCCCCGGCGGGAAAAACTGTTTTTT.

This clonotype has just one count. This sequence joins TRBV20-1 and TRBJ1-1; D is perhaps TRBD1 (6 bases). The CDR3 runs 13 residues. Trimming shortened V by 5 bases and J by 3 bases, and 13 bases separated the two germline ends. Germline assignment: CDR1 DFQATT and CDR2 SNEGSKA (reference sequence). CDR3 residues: CSAPTGWHTEAFF. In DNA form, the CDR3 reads TGCAGTGCTCCTACAGGGTGGCACACTGAAGCTTTCTTT.

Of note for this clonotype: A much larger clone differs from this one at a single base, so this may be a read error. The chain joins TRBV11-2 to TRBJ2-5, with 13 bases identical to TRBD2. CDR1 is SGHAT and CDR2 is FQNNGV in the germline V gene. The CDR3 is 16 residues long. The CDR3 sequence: CGSSDGLAGVGETQYF. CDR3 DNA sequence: TGTGGCAGCAGCGACGGACTAGCGGGGGTAGGGGAGACCCAGTACTTC.

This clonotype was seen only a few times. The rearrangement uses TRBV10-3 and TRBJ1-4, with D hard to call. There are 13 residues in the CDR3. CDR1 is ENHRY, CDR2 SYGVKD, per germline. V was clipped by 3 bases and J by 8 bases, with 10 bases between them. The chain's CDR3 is CAISETGKEKLFF. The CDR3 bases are TGTGCCATCAGTGAAACTGGAAAGGAAAAACTGTTTTTT.

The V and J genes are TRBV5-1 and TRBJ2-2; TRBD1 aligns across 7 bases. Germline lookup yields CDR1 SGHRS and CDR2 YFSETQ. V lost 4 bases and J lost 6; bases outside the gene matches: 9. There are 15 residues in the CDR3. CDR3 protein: CASSEGATRAGELFF. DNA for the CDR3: TGCGCCAGCAGCGAGGGGGCTACCAGGGCCGGGGAGCTGTTTTTT.

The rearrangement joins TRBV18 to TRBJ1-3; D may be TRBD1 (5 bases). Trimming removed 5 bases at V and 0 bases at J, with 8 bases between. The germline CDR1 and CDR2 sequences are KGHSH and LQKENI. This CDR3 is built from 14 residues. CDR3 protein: CASSGTSSGNTIYF. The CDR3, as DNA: TGTGCCAGCTCAGGGACGAGCTCTGGAAACACCATATATTTT.

The CDR3 protein is CAWSGAGTSTEAFF. In nucleotides, the CDR3 is TGTGCCTGGAGTGGGGCCGGGACGTCCACTGAAGCTTTCTTT. The V gene is TRBV30, the J gene TRBJ1-1; D is perhaps TRBD1 (5 bases). The ends were cut back, 1 base at V and 4 bases at J, with 13 bases in the middle. From germline, CDR1 is GTSNPN and CDR2 SVGIG (reference sequence). This CDR3 is built from 14 residues.

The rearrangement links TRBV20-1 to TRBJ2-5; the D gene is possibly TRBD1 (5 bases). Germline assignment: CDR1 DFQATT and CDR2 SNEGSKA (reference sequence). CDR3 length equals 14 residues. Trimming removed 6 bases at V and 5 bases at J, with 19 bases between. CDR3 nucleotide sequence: TGCAGTGCGCAAATCACCAGGGTGCGGGAGACCCAGTACTTC. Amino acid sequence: CSAQITRVRETQYF.